This T cell receptor beta chain came from a study of Graves' ophthalmopathy and Graves' hyperthyroidism (dated by TCRdb to 2016 to 2019). For the wider study: Peripheral blood was collected before any treatment was given, at the time of initial diagnosis. TCR beta repertoire signatures were used to distinguish Graves' ophthalmopathy from Graves' hyperthyroidism and to predict progression to ophthalmopathy. T-cell repertoires of thyroid tissue and blood were compared in over 5 hyperthyroidism patients. To explore V-J signatures that distinguish ophthalmopathy from hyperthyroidism, a discovery set of 100 patients was enrolled, made up of 43 with ophthalmopathy and 55 to 65 with stable hyperthyroidism. An independent validation cohort was composed of 18 hyperthyroidism patients and around 16 patients who later progressed from hyperthyroidism to ophthalmopathy. In total, 135 blood samples were TCR-sequenced: some 43 ophthalmopathy, some 80 hyperthyroidism and approximately 17 hyperthyroidism-to-ophthalmopathy patients. Following sample collection, hyperthyroidism patients were given methimazole at a starting dose of 30 mg daily, and ophthalmopathy patients were given high-dose intravenous methylprednisolone.

Overall study results and their limits: In cross-validation, the 13-signature model distinguished ophthalmopathy from stable hyperthyroidism with 87.88% sensitivity and over 81% specificity, while in the test set the corresponding values were about 80% and 75%. In validation, the model predicted ophthalmopathy progression with more than 55% sensitivity and about 77% specificity; roughly eleven predicted patients were CT-confirmed with GO in a median of approximately 6.2 months. Sample size was not statistically predetermined, and group allocation was not concealed from the investigators. Among expanded thyroid clonotypes with frequency above 0.001, most also showed up in blood, which suggests that blood repertoires may reflect the thyroid immune response.

For repertoire sequencing, the TCR beta CDR3 regions were amplified from RNA transcripts. A first-round RT-PCR used HTBI primers with the Qiagen OneStep RT-PCR kit, followed by a second-round multiplex PCR, size selection and purification. Sequencing of the libraries was carried out on an Illumina HiSeq2000 in paired-end mode with 100 bp reads. The authors' analysis ran thus. SOAPnuke was used to process the reads, removing any read that contained adapters or uncalled bases, had a mean Phred below 15, or lacked an exact match to the constant primer or identifier. COPE v1.2.5 was used to merge high-quality paired reads. Each unique nucleotide sequence was treated as a clonotype, and MiTCR v1.1 was used to align the clonotypes to the IMGT TRB V, D and J references. Only V-J combinations with frequency above 0.0001 were analysed, covering 99% to 99.2% of repertoires. For each V-J combination, a TCR clonal expansion and chaos score was defined as the ratio of F50 clonal expansion to chaos observed in the TCRdist matrix. Welch's t-statistics and random forest were used to reduce the features to about 12 V-J combinations, which were then used as input to a naive Bayes classifier. Thyroid-blood repertoire similarity was quantified with the Morisita-Horn index. Starting from the raw public reads, TCRdb applied fastp trimming at Q25, assembled clones with MiXCR and retained in-frame beta chains. Each entry merges the rows of one CDR3 protein and shows their most common DNA and genes. The V and J calls shown here were made by TCRdb, not taken from the authors' results. In this sample the table shows approximately 37,000 distinct CDR3 sequences, under 65% of which occur a single time. Roughly a sixth of the sample is in the top ten clones.

Patients with ophthalmopathy had moderately to severely active disease, with a Clinical Activity Score of 3 or more, a NOSPECS grade of 4 or more, and a disease duration of less than 3 months. Anyone with other autoimmune diseases, uncontrolled infections, pregnancy or lactation was excluded from the study. Clinical symptoms, serum thyroxine, TRAb, thyroid ultrasound and orbital computed tomography were used for diagnosis. PBMCs were isolated from 7.5 to 10 ml of fresh peripheral blood by Ficoll-Paque density gradient centrifugation. Total RNA was extracted using Trizol reagent, and RNA quality was checked on an Agilent 2100 Bioanalyzer. On this clonotype: Its antigen target is currently unknown. Within one base of it there is no much larger clone, and no base qualities were kept.

The germline V gene provides CDR1 SNHLY and CDR2 FYNNEI. Deletion took 1 base off V and 0 bases off J, with a span of 7 bases between the germline ends. Reading from cysteine to phenylalanine, the CDR3 counts 15 amino acids. Of the read, only the CDR3 DNA is kept; its 45 bases are in frame from base 1. The TCR was taken from an adult man with Graves' ophthalmopathy. The rearranged chain carries TRBV2 and TRBJ2-1; the D gene remains uncertain. The source material was peripheral blood. The nucleotide sequence reads TGTGCCAGCAGTGAAGGGAAGAGCTCCTACAATGAGCAGTTCTTC. This is translated as CASSEGKSSYNEQFF.